Each of the 16 T cell receptor beta chains below was sequenced from the same sample in a study of OX40 agonist ivuxolimab in advanced cancers. Here immunoSEQ multiplex PCR was the method, and the copy in TCRdb shows in-frame clones only, minus some. Of 50,000 or so clones listed, over 80% were seen once; the top ten hold approximately 13%. The starting material was CD4+ or CD8+ T cells sorted from blood, obtained in a trial of the OX40 agonist ivuxolimab. The receptors come from an adult with an advanced solid tumor such as melanoma, head and neck, liver or kidney cancer.

The genes are TRBV4-2 and TRBJ2-5; possible D gene TRBD2, 6 bases. The germline V gene has CDR1 LGHNA and CDR2 YNFKEQ. This CDR3 contains 15 residues. Trimming left V 0 bases short and J 2 bases short, with 10 bases between. CDR3 protein: CASSQEGLRQETQYF. The CDR3 coding sequence is TGTGCCAGCAGCCAAGAGGGACTGCGGCAAGAGACCCAGTACTTC.

The chain uses TRBV25-1 and TRBJ1-2; 7 nucleotides line up with TRBD1. Trimming at V came to 5 bases and at J to 5 bases, leaving 8 bases not matched to a gene. Germline CDR1 MGHDK, CDR2 SYGVNS. The CDR3 sequence is 14 residues long. CDR3 amino acids: CASSKAGTEYGYTF. CDR3 DNA: TGTGCCAGCAGTAAGGCCGGGACAGAGTATGGCTACACCTTC.

The chain has TRBV5-1 and TRBJ1-4; D ambiguous. This CDR3 contains 13 residues. Germline assignment: CDR1 SGHRS and CDR2 YFSETQ. With 7 bases removed from V and 3 bases from J, the gap between germline ends came to 10 bases. The CDR3 loop reads CASRPGANEKLFF. The CDR3 DNA sequence: TGCGCCAGCCGTCCTGGGGCTAATGAAAAACTGTTTTTT.

The V and J genes are TRBV12-5 and TRBJ1-5; D might be TRBD1 (5 bases). CDR1 is LGHNT and CDR2 is FRNRAP in the germline V gene. V dropped 0 bases and J dropped 4 bases, with 19 bases sitting between them. The CDR3 contains 18 residues. DNA for the CDR3: TGTGCTAGTGGTTTGGTACTCGCCGGGCAGGGTCTTAATCAGCCCCAGCATTTT. Its translation: CASGLVLAGQGLNQPQHF.

V is TRBV5-1 and J is TRBJ2-1; unclear D gene. Germline V gives CDR1 SGHRS, CDR2 YFSETQ. The CDR3 length is 16 residues. V lost 0 bases and J lost 2, with 12 bases in between. CDR3 DNA: TGCGCCAGCAGCTTGGGCCCTCTCTTGACCTACAATGAGCAGTTCTTC. This gives the protein CASSLGPLLTYNEQFF.

V gene TRBV5-4 combines with J gene TRBJ1-3; unclear D gene. The V and J ends lost 4 bases and 8 bases respectively, with 4 bases between them. CDR1 is SGHNT and CDR2 is YYREEE in the germline V gene (reference sequence). CDR3 length: 10 residues. The CDR3 here is CASSGDTIYF. For the CDR3, the DNA is TGTGCCAGCAGCGGGGACACCATATATTTT.

This sequence joins TRBV11-3 and TRBJ1-1; 9 bases agree with TRBD1. The CDR3 has 15 residues. Trimming removed 4 bases from V and 1 base from J; junction bases left unmatched: 4. CDR1 is SGHNT and CDR2 is YENEEA in the germline V gene. Here the CDR3 DNA reads TGTGCCAGCAGCTCCGGGACAGGGAAGAACACTGAAGCTTTCTTT. It codes for CASSSGTGKNTEAFF.

The genes are TRBV5-6 and TRBJ2-5, with a tentative D call TRBD1 (5 bases). Germline V gene data show CDR1 as SGHDT and CDR2 as YYEEEE. This CDR3 is built from 14 residues. V was clipped by 0 bases and J by 6 bases, with 12 bases between them. The CDR3 reads CASSLGRVGKTQYF. CDR3 sequence (DNA): TGTGCCAGCAGCTTGGGCAGGGTGGGAAAGACCCAGTACTTC.

The chain carries TRBV5-1 and TRBJ2-1; TRBD2 matches 7 bases. CDR3 length: 15 residues. J lost 3 bases, V lost 4 bases, and 7 bases had no gene match. CDR1 and CDR2 from the germline V gene are SGHRS and YFSETQ. The CDR3 protein is CASSQITSVYNEQFF. For the CDR3, the DNA is TGCGCCAGCAGCCAAATAACTAGCGTCTACAATGAGCAGTTCTTC.

This chain uses TRBV4-1 with TRBJ1-5; D is unclear. The CDR3 is 16 amino acids. The germline gives CDR1 MGHRA, CDR2 YSYEKL. V lost 0 bases, J lost 2 bases, and 11 bases lay in between. The CDR3 here is CASSQDSEWGNQPQHF. CDR3 bases: TGCGCCAGCAGCCAAGATTCTGAATGGGGCAATCAGCCCCAGCATTTT.

This clone was seen more than once but under ten times. This sequence joins TRBV2 and TRBJ2-5; 9 positions agree with TRBD1. The CDR3 is 12 amino acids. CDR1 SNHLY and CDR2 FYNNEI come from the germline V gene. Unmatched junction bases numbered 5, after V lost 6 bases and J lost 9 bases. The CDR3 sequence: CASRGTGRAQYF. CDR3 in DNA: TGTGCCAGCAGGGGGACAGGGAGAGCCCAGTACTTC.

The chain couples TRBV28 to TRBJ1-5, with D unclear. Trimming left V 10 bases short and J 3 bases short, with 10 bases between. Germline V gene sequence: CDR1 MDHEN, CDR2 SYDVKM. This CDR3 has 12 residues. In DNA form, the CDR3 reads TGTGCCACTCAACCGGTCAATCAGCCCCAGCATTTT. Residues: CATQPVNQPQHF.

V and J are TRBV19 and TRBJ2-2; 8 positions agree with TRBD2. The CDR3 spans 14 residues. Germline V gene data show CDR1 as LNHDA and CDR2 as SQIVND (reference sequence). Unmatched junction bases numbered 2, after V lost 3 bases and J lost 5 bases. The CDR3 nucleotides are TGTGCCAGTAGTATGGCTAGCGGGACCGGGGAGCTGTTTTTT. It translates to CASSMASGTGELFF. The full variable domain, in which reference TRBV19 and TRBJ2-2 provide the parts outside the CDR3, is DGGITQSPKYLFRKEGQNVTLSCEQNLNHDAMYWYRQDPGQGLRLIYYSQIVNDFQKGDIAEGYSVSREKKESFPLTVTSAQKNPTAFYLCASSMASGTGELFFGEGSRLTVL.

The chain carries TRBV7-9 and TRBJ1-4; the match to TRBD1 covers 7 bases. The germline V gene encodes CDR1 SEHNR and CDR2 FQNEAQ (reference sequence). The CDR3 extends over 14 amino acids. With V trimmed by 0 bases and J by 6 bases, 1 base remained unmatched. CDR3 bases: TGTGCCAGCAGCTTAGCCGGGACAGATGAAAAACTGTTTTTT. It codes for CASSLAGTDEKLFF.

The J gene is TRBJ2-7, the V gene TRBV4-1; 9 nucleotides match TRBD2. V shed 3 bases and J 2 bases; nucleotides not matched to a gene: 8. Germline V gives CDR1 MGHRA, CDR2 YSYEKL. The CDR3 loop spans 16 amino acids. The CDR3 region is CASSQVAGVPPYEQYF. The DNA for the CDR3 is TGCGCCAGCAGCCAGGTAGCGGGAGTGCCCCCCTACGAGCAGTACTTC.

The chain couples TRBV27 to TRBJ1-1; D uncertain. CDR3 length: 15 amino acids. Germline loops: CDR1 MNHEY, CDR2 SMNVEV (reference sequence). Trimming pared 9 bases from V and 0 bases from J, leaving 17 bases between. The CDR3 spells CARTGKLQMNTEAFF. The CDR3, as DNA: TGTGCCAGGACCGGAAAACTCCAGATGAACACTGAAGCTTTCTTT.